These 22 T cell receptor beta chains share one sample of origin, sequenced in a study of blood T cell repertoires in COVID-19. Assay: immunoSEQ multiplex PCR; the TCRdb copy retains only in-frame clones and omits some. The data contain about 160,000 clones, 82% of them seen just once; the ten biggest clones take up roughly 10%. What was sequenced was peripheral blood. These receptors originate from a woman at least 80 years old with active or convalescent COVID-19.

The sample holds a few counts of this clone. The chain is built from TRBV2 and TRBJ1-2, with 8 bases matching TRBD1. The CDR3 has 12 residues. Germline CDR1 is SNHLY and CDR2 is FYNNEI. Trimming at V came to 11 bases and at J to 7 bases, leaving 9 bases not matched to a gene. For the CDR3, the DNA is TGTGCCGGAACAAGACAGGGGTTTGGCTACACCTTC. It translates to CAGTRQGFGYTF.

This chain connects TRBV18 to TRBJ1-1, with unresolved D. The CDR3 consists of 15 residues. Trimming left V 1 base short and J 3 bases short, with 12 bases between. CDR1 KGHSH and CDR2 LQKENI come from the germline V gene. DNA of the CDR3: TGTGCCAGCTCACCACTTGGGCGTTCTGACACTGAAGCTTTCTTT. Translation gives CASSPLGRSDTEAFF.

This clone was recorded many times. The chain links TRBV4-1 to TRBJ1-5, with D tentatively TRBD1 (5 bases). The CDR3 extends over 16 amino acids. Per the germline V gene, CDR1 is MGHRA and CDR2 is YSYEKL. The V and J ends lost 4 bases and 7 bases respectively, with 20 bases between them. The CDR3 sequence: CASSPDQGASMQPQHF. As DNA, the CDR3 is TGCGCCAGCAGCCCCGACCAAGGGGCAAGTATGCAGCCCCAGCATTTT.

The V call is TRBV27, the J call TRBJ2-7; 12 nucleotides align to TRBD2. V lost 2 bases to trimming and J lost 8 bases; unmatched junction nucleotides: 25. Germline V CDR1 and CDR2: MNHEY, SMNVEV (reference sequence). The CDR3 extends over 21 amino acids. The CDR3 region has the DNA TGTGCCAGCAGTTTAAGGGCGGGAAGACTAGCGGGAGTAAGGTCGATATTGCAGCAGTACTTC. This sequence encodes CASSLRAGRLAGVRSILQQYF.

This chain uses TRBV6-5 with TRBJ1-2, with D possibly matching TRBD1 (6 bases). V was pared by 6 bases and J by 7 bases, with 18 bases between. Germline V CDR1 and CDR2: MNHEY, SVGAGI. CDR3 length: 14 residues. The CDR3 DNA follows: TGTGCCAGCAGGCCCTTGGGGGCCCTGGGTGGCTACACCTTC. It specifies CASRPLGALGGYTF.

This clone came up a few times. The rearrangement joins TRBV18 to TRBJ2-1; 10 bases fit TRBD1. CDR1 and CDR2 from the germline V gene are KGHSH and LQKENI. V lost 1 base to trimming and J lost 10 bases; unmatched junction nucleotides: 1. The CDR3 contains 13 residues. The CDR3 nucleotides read TGTGCCAGCTCACCACGGGACAGGGGAGAGCAGTTCTTC. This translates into CASSPRDRGEQFF.

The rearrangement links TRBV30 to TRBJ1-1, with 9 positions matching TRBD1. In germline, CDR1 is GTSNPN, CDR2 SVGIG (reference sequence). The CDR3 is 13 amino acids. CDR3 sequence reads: CDPYRDRDTEAFF. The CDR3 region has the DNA TGTGACCCGTATCGGGACAGGGACACTGAAGCTTTCTTT.

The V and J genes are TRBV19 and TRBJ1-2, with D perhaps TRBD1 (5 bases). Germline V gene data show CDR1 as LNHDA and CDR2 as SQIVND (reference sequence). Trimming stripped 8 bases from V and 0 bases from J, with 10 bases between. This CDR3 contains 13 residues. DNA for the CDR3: TGTGCCAGTCAACTGACAGCTAACTATGGCTACACCTTC. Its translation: CASQLTANYGYTF. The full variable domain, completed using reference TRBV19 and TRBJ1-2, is DGGITQSPKYLFRKEGQNVTLSCEQNLNHDAMYWYRQDPGQGLRLIYYSQIVNDFQKGDIAEGYSVSREKKESFPLTVTSAQKNPTAFYLCASQLTANYGYTFGSGTRLTVV.

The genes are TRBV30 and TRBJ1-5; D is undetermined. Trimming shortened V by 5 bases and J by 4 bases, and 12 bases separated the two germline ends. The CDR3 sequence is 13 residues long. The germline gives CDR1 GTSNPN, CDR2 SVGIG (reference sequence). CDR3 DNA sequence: TGTGCCTGGTGTCGGGGATGGAATCAGCCCCAGCATTTT. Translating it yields CAWCRGWNQPQHF. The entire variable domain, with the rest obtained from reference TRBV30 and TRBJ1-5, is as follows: SQTIHQWPATLVQPVGSPLSLECTVEGTSNPNLYWYRQAAGRGLQLLFYSVGIGQISSEVPQNLSASRPQDRQFILSSKKLLLSDSGFYLCAWCRGWNQPQHFGDGTRLSIL.

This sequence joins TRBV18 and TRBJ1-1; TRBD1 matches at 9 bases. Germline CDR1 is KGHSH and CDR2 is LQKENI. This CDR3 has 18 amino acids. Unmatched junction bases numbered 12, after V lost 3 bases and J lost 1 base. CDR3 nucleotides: TGTGCCAGCTCACCCCAGGACAGGGGAGGTTTCGGGAACACTGAAGCTTTCTTT. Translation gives CASSPQDRGGFGNTEAFF.

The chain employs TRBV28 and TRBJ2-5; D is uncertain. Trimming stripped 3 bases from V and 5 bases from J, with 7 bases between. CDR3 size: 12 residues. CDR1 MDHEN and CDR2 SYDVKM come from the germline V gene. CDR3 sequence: CASSFISETQYF. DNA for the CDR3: TGTGCCAGCAGTTTTATATCGGAGACCCAGTACTTC.

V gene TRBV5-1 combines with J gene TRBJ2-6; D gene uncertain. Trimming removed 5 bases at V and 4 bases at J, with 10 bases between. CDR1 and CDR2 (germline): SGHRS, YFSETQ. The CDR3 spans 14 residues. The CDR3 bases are TGCGCCAGCAGTCCGGTATCAGGGGCCAACGTCCTGACTTTC. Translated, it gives CASSPVSGANVLTF.

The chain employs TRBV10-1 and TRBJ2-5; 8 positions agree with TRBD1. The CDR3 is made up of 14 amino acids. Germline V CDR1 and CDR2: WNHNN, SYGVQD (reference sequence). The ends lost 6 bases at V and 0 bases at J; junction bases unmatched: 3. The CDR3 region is CASSAGGNQETQYF. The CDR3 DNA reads TGCGCCAGCAGCGCAGGGGGCAACCAAGAGACCCAGTACTTC.

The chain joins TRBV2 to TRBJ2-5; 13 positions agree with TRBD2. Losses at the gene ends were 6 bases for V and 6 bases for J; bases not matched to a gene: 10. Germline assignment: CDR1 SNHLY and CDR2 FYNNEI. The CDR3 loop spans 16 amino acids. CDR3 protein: CASRGGTSGIGQTQYF. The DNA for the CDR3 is TGTGCCAGCAGGGGGGGGACTAGCGGGATAGGGCAGACCCAGTACTTC.

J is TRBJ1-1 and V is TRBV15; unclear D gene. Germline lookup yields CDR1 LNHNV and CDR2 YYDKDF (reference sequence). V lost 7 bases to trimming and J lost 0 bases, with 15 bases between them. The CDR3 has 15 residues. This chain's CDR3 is CATTQGRIMNTEAFF. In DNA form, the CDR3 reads TGTGCCACCACTCAAGGGAGGATAATGAACACTGAAGCTTTCTTT.

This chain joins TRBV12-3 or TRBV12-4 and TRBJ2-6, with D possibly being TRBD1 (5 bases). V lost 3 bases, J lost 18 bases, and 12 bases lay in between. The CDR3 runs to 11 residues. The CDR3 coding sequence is TGTGCCAGCAGTTTGGGGCGTCGAACGACTTTC. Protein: CASSLGRRTTF.

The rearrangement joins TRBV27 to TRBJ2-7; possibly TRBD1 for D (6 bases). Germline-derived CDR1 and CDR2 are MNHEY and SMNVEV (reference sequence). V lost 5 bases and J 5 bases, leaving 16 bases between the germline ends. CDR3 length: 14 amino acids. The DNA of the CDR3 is TGTGCCAGCAGTACTTTACAGGGTCACGACGAGCAGTACTTC. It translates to CASSTLQGHDEQYF.

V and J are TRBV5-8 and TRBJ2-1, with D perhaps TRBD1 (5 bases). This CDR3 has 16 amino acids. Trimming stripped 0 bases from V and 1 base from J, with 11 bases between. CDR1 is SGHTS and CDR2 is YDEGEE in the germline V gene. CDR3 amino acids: CASSLAVTVSYNEQFF. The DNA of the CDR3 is TGTGCCAGCAGCTTGGCGGTGACAGTATCCTACAATGAGCAGTTCTTC.

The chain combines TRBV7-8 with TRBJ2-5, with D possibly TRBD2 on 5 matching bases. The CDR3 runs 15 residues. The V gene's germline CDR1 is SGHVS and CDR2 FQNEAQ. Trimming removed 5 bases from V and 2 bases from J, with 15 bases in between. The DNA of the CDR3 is TGTGCCAGCAGCCGAGCCACGGGGATGCAAGAGACCCAGTACTTC. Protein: CASSRATGMQETQYF. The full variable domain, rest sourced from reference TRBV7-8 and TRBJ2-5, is GAGVSQSPRYKVAKRGQDVALRCDPISGHVSLFWYQQALGQGPEFLTYFQNEAQLDKSGLPSDRFFAERPEGSVSTLKIQRTQQEDSAVYLCASSRATGMQETQYFGPGTRLLVL.

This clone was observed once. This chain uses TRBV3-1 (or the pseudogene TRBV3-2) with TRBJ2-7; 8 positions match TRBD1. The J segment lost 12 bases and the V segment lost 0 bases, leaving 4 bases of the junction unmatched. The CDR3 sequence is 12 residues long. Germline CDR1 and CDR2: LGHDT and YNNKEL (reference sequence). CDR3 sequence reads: CASSQDEDRVYF. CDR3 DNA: TGTGCCAGCAGCCAAGACGAGGACAGGGTGTACTTC.

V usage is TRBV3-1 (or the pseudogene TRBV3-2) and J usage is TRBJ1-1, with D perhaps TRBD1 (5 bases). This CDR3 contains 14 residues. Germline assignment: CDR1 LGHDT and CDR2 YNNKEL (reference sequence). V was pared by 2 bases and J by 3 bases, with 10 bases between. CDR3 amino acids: CASSQSGRYTEAFF. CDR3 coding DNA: TGTGCCAGCAGCCAATCAGGGCGGTACACTGAAGCTTTCTTT.

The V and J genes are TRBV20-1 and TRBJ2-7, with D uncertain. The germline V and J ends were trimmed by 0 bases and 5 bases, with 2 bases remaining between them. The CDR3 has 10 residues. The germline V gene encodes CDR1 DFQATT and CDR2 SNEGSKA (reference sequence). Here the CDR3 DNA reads TGCAGTGCTAGAGATAACGAGCAGTACTTC. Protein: CSARDNEQYF.